These 13 T cell receptor beta chains share one sample of origin, sequenced in a study of T-cell memory formation after mild COVID-19. Via MiXCR, TCRdb re-called the 5' RACE reads, giving one row per CDR3 protein. Among 400,000 to 500,000 distinct CDR3 sequences listed, roughly 20% were seen once. The sample taken for sequencing was PBMCs or a T cell subset sorted from them (not recorded which). All receptors derive from an adult woman who had mild COVID-19 (a few samples of this study predate the infection). Cell type and time point are not known.

The V and J genes are TRBV5-1 and TRBJ2-3; no reliable D call. Germline V lookup: CDR1 SGHRS, CDR2 YFSETQ. This CDR3 has 13 amino acids. V shed 3 bases and J shed 1 base, with 6 bases lying between them. In DNA form, the CDR3 reads TGCGCCAGCAGCTCTTCAGGCACAGATACGCAGTATTTT. Protein sequence: CASSSSGTDTQYF.

This rearrangement joins TRBV6-6 to TRBJ2-7; D is unclear. Germline assignment: CDR1 MNHNY and CDR2 SVGAGI (reference sequence). V was pared by 3 bases and J by 2 bases, with 11 bases between. The CDR3 spans 14 residues. CDR3 DNA sequence: TGTGCCAGCAGTTATTTGACGGGCCCCTACGAGCAGTACTTC. It yields the protein CASSYLTGPYEQYF.

The rearrangement links TRBV6-5 to TRBJ1-6; 7 positions agree with TRBD1. Per germline, CDR1 MNHEY and CDR2 SVGAGI. This CDR3 spans 15 amino acids. V trimming: 4 bases; J trimming: 8 bases; junction bases outside the gene matches: 8. The CDR3 nucleotides read TGTGCCAGCAGTTTGACAGGGAGGAGAGATTCACCCCTCCACTTT. This sequence encodes CASSLTGRRDSPLHF.

A remark on this clonotype: A much larger clone lies one base from this, so it may be a read error. The chain couples TRBV4-1 to TRBJ1-1, with TRBD1 as a possible D gene (5 bases). Per germline, CDR1 MGHRA and CDR2 YSYEKL. The CDR3 has 14 residues. Trimming removed 4 bases from V and 3 bases from J, with 12 bases in between. CDR3 nucleotides: TGCGCCAGCAGCCCCGCCGGGGGGGACACTGAAGCTTTCTTT. It specifies CASSPAGGDTEAFF.

The V and J genes are TRBV4-2 and TRBJ2-1, with 10 bases fitting TRBD2. The germline V gene encodes CDR1 LGHNA and CDR2 YNFKEQ. This CDR3 spans 16 amino acids. V was pared by 3 bases and J by 4 bases, with 6 bases of the junction left unmatched. This CDR3 is CASSQASGSPYNEQFF. CDR3 coding DNA: TGTGCCAGCAGCCAGGCTAGCGGGAGCCCGTACAATGAGCAGTTCTTC.

J is TRBJ2-1 and V is TRBV11-3; 7 bases are shared with TRBD2. V dropped 5 bases and J dropped 0; count of bases not matched to a gene: 7. This CDR3 contains 16 residues. The germline V gene has CDR1 SGHNT and CDR2 YENEEA. Here the CDR3 reads CASSPSAGSSYNEQFF. CDR3 DNA sequence: TGTGCCAGCAGCCCCTCAGCGGGAAGCTCCTACAATGAGCAGTTCTTC. Combining the CDR3 with reference TRBV11-3 and TRBJ2-1 gives the whole variable domain EAGVVQSPRYKIIEKKQPVAFWCNPISGHNTLYWYLQNLGQGPELLIRYENEEAVDDSQLPKDRFSAERLKGVDSTLKIQPAELGDSAVYLCASSPSAGSSYNEQFFGPGTRLTVL.

This clonotype was counted between two and nine times. J is TRBJ1-2 and V is TRBV12-3 or TRBV12-4, with D perhaps matching TRBD1 (5 bases). The CDR3 is 13 residues long. V was pared by 6 bases and J by 5 bases, with 13 bases between. The DNA of the CDR3 is TGTGCCAGCAGCGACGACAGTCGGTATGGCTACACCTTC. This encodes CASSDDSRYGYTF.

V is TRBV12-3 or TRBV12-4 and J is TRBJ1-2; TRBD1 agrees at 7 bases. Losses at the gene ends were 4 bases for V and 4 bases for J; bases not matched to a gene: 6. The CDR3 is 14 amino acids. The CDR3 nucleotides are TGTGCCAGCAGTTCGGGACAGAAACCCTATGGCTACACCTTC. This encodes CASSSGQKPYGYTF.

The V call is TRBV12-3 or TRBV12-4, the J call TRBJ1-1; D not certain. With 6 bases removed from V and 7 bases from J, the gap between germline ends came to 21 bases. The CDR3 has 15 amino acids. DNA of the CDR3: TGTGCCAGCAGGCCAGTCAGGACCGGGCGAGGTGAAGCTTTCTTT. Translation: CASRPVRTGRGEAFF.

The chain carries TRBV2 and TRBJ2-3; weak D call: TRBD2 (5 bases). V was clipped by 3 bases and J by 5 bases, with 12 bases between them. The CDR3 contains 14 residues. Germline V gene sequence: CDR1 SNHLY, CDR2 FYNNEI. The CDR3 here is CASSDFFGGDTQYF. Written as DNA, the CDR3 is TGTGCCAGCAGTGATTTCTTTGGAGGAGATACGCAGTATTTT.

The V gene is TRBV20-1, the J gene TRBJ1-4; 8 bases agree with TRBD1. V shed 5 bases, J shed 5 bases, and the junction held 13 bases outside the gene matches. The germline CDR1 and CDR2 sequences are DFQATT and SNEGSKA (reference sequence). The CDR3 is 16 amino acids. CDR3 DNA: TGCAGTGCTTTTCTACTTCGGACAGGGTGGAATGAAAAACTGTTTTTT. Translation: CSAFLLRTGWNEKLFF.

This chain uses TRBV19 with TRBJ1-1; TRBD1 matches at 9 bases. Unmatched junction bases numbered 1, after V lost 5 bases and J lost 0 bases. There are 14 residues in the CDR3. In germline, CDR1 is LNHDA, CDR2 SQIVND (reference sequence). CDR3 residues: CASSGQGMNTEAFF. The CDR3 bases are TGTGCCAGTAGTGGACAGGGGATGAACACTGAAGCTTTCTTT.

This clonotype was counted between two and nine times. The gene calls are TRBV7-8 and TRBJ2-7, with D perhaps TRBD2 (5 bases). This CDR3 is 13 amino acids long. The V gene's germline CDR1 is SGHVS and CDR2 FQNEAQ. V shed 3 bases and J shed 2 bases, with 8 bases lying between them. CDR3 DNA: TGTGCCAGCAGCTTTAGCGCAGCCTACGAGCAGTACTTC. Protein sequence: CASSFSAAYEQYF. The complete variable domain, with remaining parts taken from reference TRBV7-8 and TRBJ2-7, reads GAGVSQSPRYKVAKRGQDVALRCDPISGHVSLFWYQQALGQGPEFLTYFQNEAQLDKSGLPSDRFFAERPEGSVSTLKIQRTQQEDSAVYLCASSFSAAYEQYFGPGTRLTVT.